This is a list of T cell receptor beta chains from one sample in a study of vaccination effects on CD4 cells after COVID-19. Measured with immunoSEQ multiplex PCR; TCRdb has only the in-frame clones, and not every one. The top ten hold over 15% of the sample, which has about 14,000 clones, 60% to 85% seen once. Which antigens these TCRs recognize remains unknown. Material: CD4+ T cells from PBMCs cultured with SARS-CoV-2 spike peptides, obtained after COVID-19 vaccination. These receptors were taken from a human donor who had a prior SARS-CoV-2 infection. The conserved cysteine and the conserved F or W are not part of the CDR3 here.

13	TRBV7-2	ASSSGLYSYNEQF
12	TRBV29-1	SVEGAGWDTEAF
12	TRBV7-2	ASSLDAGPYEQY
13	TRBV30	AWIGEPLAKNIQY
10	TRBV20-1	SASVASYEQY
11	TRBV29-1	SVEGRFYNEQF
12	TRBV2	ASLEQGAGYGYT
14	TRBV11-1	ASSDAPSRRSNEQF
17	TRBV9	ASSVGLTLTSGWQETQY
12	TRBV4-2	ASSLRQSWEKLF
13	TRBV15	ATSRDQQMNTEAF
13	TRBV7-9	ASSLGQGGTDTQY
14	TRBV4-2	ASSQELRGDYNEQF
14	TRBV5-1	ASSLGQGLAGGPQF
11	TRBV30	AWSVGFQETQY
11	TRBV5-1	ASSLGTGGEQY
11	TRBV30	AWSEGRSYEQY
15	TRBV9	ASSAPGLAGGRETQY
11	TRBV4-3	ASSQDYEDEQF
14	TRBV7-2	ASSPPGFRGANKQY
11	TRBV9	ASSVVSGGEQF
16	TRBV9	ASSVGAHGVAAIGTQY
16	TRBV25-1	ASSGGRAVSSGANVLT
13	TRBV10-3	AISMGQGALETQY
14	TRBV7-8	ASSLVLQGGGETQY
14	TRBV3-1/TRBV3-2	ASSQEGTGYDDEQF
12	TRBV3-1/TRBV3-2	ASSQTGPVSEAF
15	TRBV2	ASSPGTSGDNTDTQY
10	TRBV5-4	ASSSKNTEVF